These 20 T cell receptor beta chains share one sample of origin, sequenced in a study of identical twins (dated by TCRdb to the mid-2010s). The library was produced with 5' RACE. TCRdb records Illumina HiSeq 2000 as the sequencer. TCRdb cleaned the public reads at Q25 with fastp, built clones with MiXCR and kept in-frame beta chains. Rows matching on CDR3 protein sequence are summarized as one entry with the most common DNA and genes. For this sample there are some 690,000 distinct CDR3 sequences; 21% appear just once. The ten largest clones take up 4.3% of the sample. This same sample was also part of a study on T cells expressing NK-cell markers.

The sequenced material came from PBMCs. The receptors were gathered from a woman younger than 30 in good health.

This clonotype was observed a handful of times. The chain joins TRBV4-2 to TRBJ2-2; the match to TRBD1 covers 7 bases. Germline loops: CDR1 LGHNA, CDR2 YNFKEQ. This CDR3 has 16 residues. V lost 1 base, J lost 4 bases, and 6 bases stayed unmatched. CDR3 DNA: TGTGCCAGCAGCCAAGGACAGGGTTGGAGCACCGGGGAGCTGTTTTTT. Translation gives CASSQGQGWSTGELFF.

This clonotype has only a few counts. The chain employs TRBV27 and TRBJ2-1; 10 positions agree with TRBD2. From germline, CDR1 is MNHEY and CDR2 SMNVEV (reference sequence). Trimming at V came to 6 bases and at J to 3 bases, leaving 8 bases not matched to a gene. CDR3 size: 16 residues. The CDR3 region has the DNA TGTGCCAGCAGGCGAGGTAGCGGGGGGATCTACAATGAGCAGTTCTTC. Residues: CASRRGSGGIYNEQFF.

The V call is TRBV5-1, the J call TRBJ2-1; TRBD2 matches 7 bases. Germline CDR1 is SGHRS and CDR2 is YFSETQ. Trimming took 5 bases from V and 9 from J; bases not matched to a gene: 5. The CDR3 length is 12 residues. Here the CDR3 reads CASRQRGSEQFF. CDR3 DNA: TGCGCCAGCAGGCAGCGGGGAAGTGAGCAGTTCTTC.

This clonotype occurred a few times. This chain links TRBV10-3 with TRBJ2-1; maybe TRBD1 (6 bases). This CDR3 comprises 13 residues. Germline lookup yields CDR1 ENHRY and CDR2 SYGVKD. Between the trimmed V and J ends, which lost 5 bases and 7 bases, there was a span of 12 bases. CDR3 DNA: TGTGCCATCAGTCGGGACATACATAATGAGCAGTTCTTC. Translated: CAISRDIHNEQFF.

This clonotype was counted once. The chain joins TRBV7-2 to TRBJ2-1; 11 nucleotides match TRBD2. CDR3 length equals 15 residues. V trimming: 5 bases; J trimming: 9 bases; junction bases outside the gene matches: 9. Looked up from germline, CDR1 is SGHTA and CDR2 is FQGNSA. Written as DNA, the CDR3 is TGTGCCAGCAGCCAGGGACTAGCGGCCCGAAGTGAGCAGTTCTTC. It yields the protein CASSQGLAARSEQFF.

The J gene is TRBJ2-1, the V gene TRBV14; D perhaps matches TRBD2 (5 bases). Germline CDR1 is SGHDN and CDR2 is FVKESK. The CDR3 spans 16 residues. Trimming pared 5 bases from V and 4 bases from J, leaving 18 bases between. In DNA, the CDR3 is TGTGCCAGCAGCTCCCCCCTCTCCGGAGGTTACAATGAGCAGTTCTTC. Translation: CASSSPLSGGYNEQFF. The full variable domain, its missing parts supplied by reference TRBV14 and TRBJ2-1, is EAGVTQFPSHSVIEKGQTVTLRCDPISGHDNLYWYRRVMGKEIKFLLHFVKESKQDESGMPNNRFLAERTGGTYSTLKVQPAELEDSGVYFCASSSPLSGGYNEQFFGPGTRLTVL.

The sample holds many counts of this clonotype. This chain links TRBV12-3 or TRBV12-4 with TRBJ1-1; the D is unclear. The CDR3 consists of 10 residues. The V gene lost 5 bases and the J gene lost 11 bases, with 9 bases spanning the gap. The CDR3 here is CASSTSRAFF. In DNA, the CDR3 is TGTGCCAGCAGTACCTCGAGGGCTTTCTTT.

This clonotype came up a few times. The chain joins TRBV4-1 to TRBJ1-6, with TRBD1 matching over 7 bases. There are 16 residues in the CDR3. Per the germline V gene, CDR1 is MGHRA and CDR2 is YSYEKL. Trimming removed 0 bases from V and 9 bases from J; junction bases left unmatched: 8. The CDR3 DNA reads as TGCGCCAGCAGCCAAGATAATGGACAGGCAAGTTCACCCCTCCACTTT. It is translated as CASSQDNGQASSPLHF.

The CDR3 protein is CASSVQGRGTGELFF. CDR3 coding DNA: TGTGCCAGCAGCGTACAAGGAAGGGGCACCGGGGAGCTGTTTTTT. The rearrangement links TRBV7-2 to TRBJ2-2; maybe TRBD1 (5 bases). V lost 5 bases and J lost 4, with 14 bases in between. The CDR3 sequence is 15 residues long. The germline gives CDR1 SGHTA, CDR2 FQGNSA.

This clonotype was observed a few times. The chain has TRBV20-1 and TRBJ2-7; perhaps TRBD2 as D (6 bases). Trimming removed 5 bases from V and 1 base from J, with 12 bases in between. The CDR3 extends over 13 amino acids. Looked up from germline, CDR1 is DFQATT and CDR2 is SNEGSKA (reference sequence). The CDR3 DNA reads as TGCAGTGCTTTAAAGCGGGTGTCCTACGAGCAGTACTTC. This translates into CSALKRVSYEQYF.

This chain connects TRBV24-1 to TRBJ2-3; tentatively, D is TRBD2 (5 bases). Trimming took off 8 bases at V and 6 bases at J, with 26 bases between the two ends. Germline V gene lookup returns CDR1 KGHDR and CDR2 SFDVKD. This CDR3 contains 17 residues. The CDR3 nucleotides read TGTGCCACCACCCCTCCCCAGCGGTGGAGGTTTGGGGATACGCAGTATTTT. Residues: CATTPPQRWRFGDTQYF.

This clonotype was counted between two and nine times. The CDR3 DNA is TGCAGTGCCCTACAGGGTGCCTATGGCTACACCTTC. Protein: CSALQGAYGYTF. The chain carries TRBV20-1 and TRBJ1-2; D may be TRBD1 (6 bases). This CDR3 has 12 residues. The ends were cut back, 6 bases at V and 4 bases at J, with 12 bases in the middle. The germline CDR1 and CDR2 sequences are DFQATT and SNEGSKA (reference sequence).

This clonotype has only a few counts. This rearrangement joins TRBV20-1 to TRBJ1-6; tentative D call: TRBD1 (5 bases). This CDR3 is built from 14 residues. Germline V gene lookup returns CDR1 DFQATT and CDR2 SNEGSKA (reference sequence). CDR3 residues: CSAPEEGYNSPLHF. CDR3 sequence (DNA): TGCAGCGCTCCAGAGGAGGGGTATAATTCACCCCTCCACTTT.

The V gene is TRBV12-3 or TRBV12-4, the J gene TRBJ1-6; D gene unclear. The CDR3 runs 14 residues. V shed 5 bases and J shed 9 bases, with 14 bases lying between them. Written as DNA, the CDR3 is TGTGCCAGCAGTGCCGACCCTCTCGGTTCACCCCTCCACTTT. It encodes CASSADPLGSPLHF.

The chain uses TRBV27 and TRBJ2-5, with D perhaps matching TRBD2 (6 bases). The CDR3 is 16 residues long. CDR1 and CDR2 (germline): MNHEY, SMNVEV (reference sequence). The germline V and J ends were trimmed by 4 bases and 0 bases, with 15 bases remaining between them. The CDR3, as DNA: TGTGCCAGCAGTTCTACCATAGCGGAAAACCAAGAGACCCAGTACTTC. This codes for CASSSTIAENQETQYF.

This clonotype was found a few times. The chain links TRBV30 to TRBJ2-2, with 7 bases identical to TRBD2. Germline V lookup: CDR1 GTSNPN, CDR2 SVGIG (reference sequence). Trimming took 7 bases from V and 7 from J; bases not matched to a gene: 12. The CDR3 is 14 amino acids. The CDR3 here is CASDSGLILGELFF. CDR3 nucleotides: TGTGCCTCGGATAGCGGGTTAATCCTCGGGGAGCTGTTTTTT. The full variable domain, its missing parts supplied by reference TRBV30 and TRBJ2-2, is SQTIHQWPATLVQPVGSPLSLECTVEGTSNPNLYWYRQAAGRGLQLLFYSVGIGQISSEVPQNLSASRPQDRQFILSSKKLLLSDSGFYLCASDSGLILGELFFGEGSRLTVL.

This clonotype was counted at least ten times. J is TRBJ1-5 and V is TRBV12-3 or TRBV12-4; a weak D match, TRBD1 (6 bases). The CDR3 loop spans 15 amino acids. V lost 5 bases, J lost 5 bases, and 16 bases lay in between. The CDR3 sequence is CASSRGLTGHQPQHF. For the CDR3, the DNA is TGTGCCAGCAGTAGGGGGTTAACAGGCCATCAGCCCCAGCATTTT.

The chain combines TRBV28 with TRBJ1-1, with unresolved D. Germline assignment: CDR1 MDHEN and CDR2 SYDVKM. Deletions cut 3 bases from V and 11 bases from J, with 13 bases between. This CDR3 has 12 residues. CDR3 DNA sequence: TGTGCCAGCAGTTTCCAGCAGTCGAGGGCTTTCTTT. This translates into CASSFQQSRAFF.

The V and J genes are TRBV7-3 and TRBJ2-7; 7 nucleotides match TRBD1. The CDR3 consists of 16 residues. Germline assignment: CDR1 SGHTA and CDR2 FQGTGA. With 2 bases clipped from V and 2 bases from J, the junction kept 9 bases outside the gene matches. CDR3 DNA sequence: TGTGCCAGCAGCTTATCGGGGACAGATACCCCCTACGAGCAGTACTTC. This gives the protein CASSLSGTDTPYEQYF.

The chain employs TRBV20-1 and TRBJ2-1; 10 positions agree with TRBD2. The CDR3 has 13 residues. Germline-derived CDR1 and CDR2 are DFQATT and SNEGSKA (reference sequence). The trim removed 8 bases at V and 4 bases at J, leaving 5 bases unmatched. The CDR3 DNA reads TGCAGTCCGAGCGGGAGGGGATACAATGAGCAGTTCTTC. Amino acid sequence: CSPSGRGYNEQFF.